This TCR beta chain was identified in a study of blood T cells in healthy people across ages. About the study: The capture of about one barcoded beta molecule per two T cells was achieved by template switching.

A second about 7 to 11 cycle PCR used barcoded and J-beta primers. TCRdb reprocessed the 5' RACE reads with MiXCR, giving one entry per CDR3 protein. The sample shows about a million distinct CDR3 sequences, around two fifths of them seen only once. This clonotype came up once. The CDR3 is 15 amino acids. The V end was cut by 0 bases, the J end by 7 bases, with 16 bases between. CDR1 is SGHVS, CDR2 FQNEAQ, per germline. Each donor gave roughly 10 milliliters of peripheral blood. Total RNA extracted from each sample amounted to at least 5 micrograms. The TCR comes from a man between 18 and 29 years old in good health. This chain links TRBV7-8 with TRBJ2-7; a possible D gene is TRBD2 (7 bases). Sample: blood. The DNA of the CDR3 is TGTGCCAGCAGCTTAGCGCGGGGGCCTCGGAATGAGCAGTACTTC. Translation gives CASSLARGPRNEQYF.